The 28 T cell receptor beta chains listed next were all sequenced from one sample in a study of memory CD4+ T cells and cytomegalovirus serostatus. Sequencing used immunoSEQ multiplex PCR; TCRdb keeps in-frame clones, though not all of them. This table holds some 41,000 clones, 76% found once. The sort gate was single viable CD3+CD4+CD8-CD45RO+ cells for memory CD4+ T cells. Sequencing used memory CD4+ T cells from blood. All receptors come from an adult in good health and CMV-seronegative.

The chain's CDR3 is CASSSVGGGNQPQHF. CDR3 DNA: TGTGCCAGCAGTTCGGTTGGGGGCGGCAATCAGCCCCAGCATTTT. This chain links TRBV28 with TRBJ1-5; D possibly corresponds to TRBD1 (6 bases). V was cut by 4 bases and J by 2 bases, with 12 bases left in between. The germline gives CDR1 MDHEN, CDR2 SYDVKM. This CDR3 is 15 amino acids long.

This rearrangement joins TRBV18 to TRBJ1-1; tentatively, D is TRBD1 (6 bases). From germline, CDR1 is KGHSH and CDR2 LQKENI. The CDR3 is 14 amino acids. V lost 6 bases, J lost 4 bases, and 15 bases lay in between. The CDR3 region has the DNA TGTGCCAGCTCGAAGTCAGGGGAAGGCACTGAAGCTTTCTTT. Protein product: CASSKSGEGTEAFF.

The DNA of the CDR3 is TGCGCCAGCAGCTCTAGTGCCCGGACTGAAGCTTTCTTT. Protein sequence: CASSSSARTEAFF. The chain uses TRBV5-1 and TRBJ1-1; D gene uncertain. Germline CDR1 is SGHRS and CDR2 is YFSETQ. Trimming cost V 3 bases and J 5 bases, with 11 bases left between them. The CDR3 consists of 13 residues.

This clone came up a few times. This chain uses TRBV29-1 with TRBJ1-5; D remains ambiguous. The CDR3 sequence is 12 residues long. The germline gives CDR1 SQVTM, CDR2 ANQGSEA. The V end lost 4 bases, the J end lost 5 bases, and 9 bases lay between the germline ends. In nucleotides, the CDR3 is TGCAGCGTTGGGGGTGGGGATCAGCCCCAGCATTTT. Protein sequence: CSVGGGDQPQHF.

The V gene is TRBV6-6, the J gene TRBJ1-1; maybe TRBD1 (6 bases). Between the trimmed V and J ends, which lost 5 bases and 3 bases, there was a span of 16 bases. Per germline, CDR1 MNHNY and CDR2 SVGAGI (reference sequence). The CDR3 has 15 amino acids. CDR3 region: CASSGGRSWDTEAFF. CDR3 DNA: TGTGCCAGCAGTGGGGGGCGGTCCTGGGACACTGAAGCTTTCTTT.

Only one count was recorded for this clone. This rearrangement joins TRBV4-2 to TRBJ2-7; D ambiguous. Trimming shortened V by 6 bases and J by 2 bases, and 20 bases separated the two germline ends. Looked up from germline, CDR1 is LGHNA and CDR2 is YNFKEQ. CDR3 length: 16 amino acids. The CDR3 DNA sequence: TGTGCCAGCAGACCCCGCCTCGGGTCAGATACCTACGAGCAGTACTTC. This gives the protein CASRPRLGSDTYEQYF.

V and J are TRBV7-9 and TRBJ2-5; D gene ambiguous. The CDR3 contains 14 residues. Trimming pared 6 bases from V and 2 bases from J, leaving 13 bases between. The germline V gene encodes CDR1 SEHNR and CDR2 FQNEAQ (reference sequence). CDR3 loop: CASSPRYSQETQYF. The CDR3, as DNA: TGTGCCAGCAGTCCGAGGTACAGTCAAGAGACCCAGTACTTC.

A few counts support this clone. J is TRBJ2-7 and V is TRBV5-1; D gene unclear. The V gene's germline CDR1 is SGHRS and CDR2 YFSETQ. Trimming took 7 bases from V and 3 from J, leaving 14 bases between them. The CDR3 spans 13 residues. In nucleotides, the CDR3 is TGCGCCAGCGCCTTAGGGCGGAACTACGAGCAGTACTTC. Residues: CASALGRNYEQYF.

This clone occurred once. V and J are TRBV11-3 and TRBJ2-1, with TRBD2 matching 7 bases. Trimming at V came to 4 bases and at J to 9 bases, leaving 9 bases not matched to a gene. This CDR3 has 14 amino acids. Germline V gene lookup returns CDR1 SGHNT and CDR2 YENEEA. CDR3 loop: CASSSMGGPGEQFF. Here the CDR3 DNA reads TGTGCCAGCAGCTCAATGGGAGGGCCGGGTGAGCAGTTCTTC.

The chain joins TRBV10-1 to TRBJ2-5, with D possibly matching TRBD2 (6 bases). CDR3 size: 13 residues. With 4 bases removed from V and 7 bases from J, the gap between germline ends came to 13 bases. CDR1 is WNHNN and CDR2 is SYGVQD in the germline V gene (reference sequence). CDR3 in DNA: TGCGCCAGCAGTGTTGCTCCCGGGGGGACCCAGTACTTC. This encodes CASSVAPGGTQYF.

This sequence joins TRBV27 and TRBJ2-1; 12 nucleotides match TRBD2. Trimming at V came to 6 bases and at J to 4 bases, leaving 4 bases not matched to a gene. The CDR3 runs to 15 residues. Germline loops: CDR1 MNHEY, CDR2 SMNVEV (reference sequence). CDR3 in amino acids: CASSHGLAGYNEQFF. The CDR3 nucleotides read TGTGCCAGCAGCCACGGACTAGCGGGGTACAATGAGCAGTTCTTC.

CDR3 region: CAWSVGTSGTYNEQFF. In DNA, the CDR3 is TGTGCCTGGAGTGTGGGGACTAGCGGGACCTACAATGAGCAGTTCTTC. The genes are TRBV30 and TRBJ2-1, with TRBD2 matching over 13 bases. V lost 0 bases, J lost 2 bases, and 1 base stayed unmatched. Germline V gene lookup returns CDR1 GTSNPN and CDR2 SVGIG (reference sequence). This CDR3 region has 16 residues.

The V gene is TRBV11-3, the J gene TRBJ2-3, with 9 positions matching TRBD1. The CDR3 is 14 amino acids. After removal of 5 bases from V and 6 bases from J, the junction contained 6 bases not matched to a gene. The germline gives CDR1 SGHNT, CDR2 YENEEA. The CDR3 spells CASSPTGGRDTQYF. CDR3 DNA sequence: TGTGCCAGCAGCCCTACAGGGGGCAGGGATACGCAGTATTTT.

This chain uses TRBV7-9 with TRBJ2-7; D call uncertain. With 4 bases removed from V and 1 base from J, the gap between germline ends came to 5 bases. The germline V gene has CDR1 SEHNR and CDR2 FQNEAQ (reference sequence). CDR3 length: 12 amino acids. This chain's CDR3 is CASSSASYEQYF. DNA for the CDR3: TGTGCCAGCAGCTCAGCTTCCTACGAGCAGTACTTC.

About this clone itself: At one of its ends the junction is not consistent with the germline gene, which may arise from a read error. This chain uses TRBV10-3 with TRBJ2-7; D gene ambiguous. Germline V CDR1 and CDR2: ENHRY, SYGVKD. This CDR3 is 11 amino acids long. The CDR3 protein is CVISIRDEQYF. The CDR3 coding sequence is TGTGTCATCAGTATTAGGGACGAGCAGTACTTC.

V is TRBV2 and J is TRBJ2-1; 12 nucleotides align to TRBD2. This CDR3 spans 15 amino acids. Germline V gives CDR1 SNHLY, CDR2 FYNNEI. V lost 6 bases and J lost 9; bases outside the gene matches: 9. In DNA, the CDR3 is TGTGCCAGCAGCGTGACTAGCGGGAGTCTAAGTGAGCAGTTCTTC. This encodes CASSVTSGSLSEQFF.

The chain links TRBV7-2 to TRBJ2-7, with TRBD1 identical over 7 bases. V lost 5 bases and J lost 6; bases outside the gene matches: 13. The CDR3 totals 15 residues. CDR1 is SGHTA, CDR2 FQGNSA, per germline. The CDR3 DNA follows: TGTGCCAGCAGCGCGGCCGGGACAGTATTCCTCGAGCAGTACTTC. As protein: CASSAAGTVFLEQYF.

By its share, this clone is medium-sized. The chain combines TRBV28 with TRBJ1-1; D call uncertain. Germline V lookup: CDR1 MDHEN, CDR2 SYDVKM. The V gene lost 5 bases and the J gene lost 11 bases, with 21 bases spanning the gap. The CDR3 is made up of 14 amino acids. The CDR3 DNA sequence: TGTGCCAGCAGTCGGAGCAGACCTACCGCGGGGGCTTTCTTT. It encodes CASSRSRPTAGAFF.

This chain joins TRBV15 and TRBJ2-3, with 8 positions matching TRBD1. The CDR3 extends over 15 amino acids. With 3 bases clipped from V and 3 bases from J, the junction kept 5 bases outside the gene matches. Germline V gives CDR1 LNHNV, CDR2 YYDKDF (reference sequence). Written as DNA, the CDR3 is TGTGCCACCAGCAGGACAGGGGCGCCGACAGATACGCAGTATTTT. Translation gives CATSRTGAPTDTQYF.

The CDR3 is CASSLGTTGASSYEQYF. DNA for the CDR3: TGTGCCAGCAGCTTAGGGACCACAGGGGCGAGCTCCTACGAGCAGTACTTC. The rearrangement uses TRBV7-2 and TRBJ2-7, with 7 nucleotides matching TRBD1. The J segment lost 0 bases and the V segment lost 1 base, leaving 9 bases of the junction unmatched. This CDR3 comprises 17 residues. Germline CDR1 is SGHTA and CDR2 is FQGNSA.

The chain has TRBV29-1 and TRBJ2-7; 12 positions agree with TRBD2. The CDR3 consists of 13 residues. Germline loops: CDR1 SQVTM, CDR2 ANQGSEA. The J segment lost 7 bases and the V segment lost 6 bases, leaving 7 bases of the junction unmatched. The CDR3 sequence: CSVGTSGSKEQYF. The CDR3 nucleotides are TGCAGCGTCGGGACTAGCGGGTCCAAAGAGCAGTACTTC.

The chain employs TRBV28 and TRBJ1-5; TRBD1 might be the D (5 bases). Germline-derived CDR1 and CDR2 are MDHEN and SYDVKM. V was shortened by 4 bases and J by 0 bases, with 7 bases between the two germline ends. The CDR3 has 14 amino acids. The CDR3 DNA follows: TGTGCCAGCAGTTGGGGCAGTAGCAATCAGCCCCAGCATTTT. It yields the protein CASSWGSSNQPQHF.

V and J are TRBV2 and TRBJ1-3; tentatively, D is TRBD1 (6 bases). The CDR3 contains 19 residues. Germline CDR1 and CDR2: SNHLY and FYNNEI. V lost 8 bases and J 0 bases, leaving 26 bases between the germline ends. The CDR3 sequence is CASWGFGQWGIRSGNTIYF. The CDR3 nucleotides read TGTGCCAGCTGGGGATTTGGACAGTGGGGAATTCGCTCTGGAAACACCATATATTTT.

In this sample, this clone turned up a few times. The chain uses TRBV6-1 and TRBJ2-5, with unresolved D. V dropped 10 bases and J dropped 1 base, with 10 bases sitting between them. This CDR3 comprises 12 residues. Germline CDR1 is MNHNS and CDR2 is SASEGT. CDR3 amino acids: CATAVLQETQYF. The CDR3 nucleotides are TGTGCCACGGCAGTCCTCCAAGAGACCCAGTACTTC.

The rearrangement joins TRBV6-5 to TRBJ1-2, with 9 bases lining up with TRBD1. Germline V gene lookup returns CDR1 MNHEY and CDR2 SVGAGI. Germline trimming cut 5 bases from V and 5 bases from J; bases unmatched to any gene: 6. The CDR3 is made up of 14 amino acids. The CDR3 coding sequence is TGTGCCAGCAGTCGAGGGACAGGGCCTTATGGCTACACCTTC. It specifies CASSRGTGPYGYTF.

This CDR3 is CSAKIRAEQYF. The CDR3 DNA sequence: TGCAGTGCTAAAATCAGGGCCGAGCAGTACTTC. The chain has TRBV20-1 and TRBJ2-7, with D possibly TRBD1 on 5 matching bases. The CDR3 is 11 residues long. Trimming pared 4 bases from V and 6 bases from J, leaving 10 bases between. Germline V gives CDR1 DFQATT, CDR2 SNEGSKA (reference sequence).

The rearrangement links TRBV28 to TRBJ2-3; no reliable D call. CDR3 length: 14 amino acids. Trimming removed 6 bases at V and 2 bases at J, with 12 bases between. From germline, CDR1 is MDHEN and CDR2 SYDVKM. CDR3 nucleotide sequence: TGTGCCAGCAGCCCCGCCAGATACACAGATACGCAGTATTTT. Its protein product is CASSPARYTDTQYF. The variable domain in full, with the rest retrieved from reference TRBV28 and TRBJ2-3, is DVKVTQSSRYLVKRTGEKVFLECVQDMDHENMFWYRQDPGLGLRLIYFSYDVKMKEKGDIPEGYSVSREKKERFSLILESASTNQTSMYLCASSPARYTDTQYFGPGTRLTVL.

The J gene is TRBJ1-1, the V gene TRBV28; D remains unclear. V was pared by 3 bases and J by 0 bases, with 5 bases between. The CDR3 is 13 residues long. The V gene's germline CDR1 is MDHEN and CDR2 SYDVKM. CDR3 residues: CASSLGLNTEAFF. As DNA, the CDR3 is TGTGCCAGCAGTTTGGGTCTGAACACTGAAGCTTTCTTT.